The 3 T cell receptor beta chains given below trace back to one sample, sequenced in a study of OX40 agonist ivuxolimab in advanced cancers. The method was immunoSEQ multiplex PCR; TCRdb's version includes in-frame clones alone and lacks a portion of them. The sample shows fewer than 100,000 clones, under 85% of them seen only once. The sequenced sample was CD4+ or CD8+ T cells sorted from blood, obtained in a trial of the OX40 agonist ivuxolimab. Receptors originate from an adult with an advanced solid tumor such as melanoma, head and neck, liver or kidney cancer.

This chain links TRBV4-3 with TRBJ1-4; D unclear. From germline, CDR1 is LGHNA and CDR2 YSLEER. Trimming removed 1 base at V and 4 bases at J, with 13 bases between. The CDR3 runs to 16 residues. The chain's CDR3 is CASSQGGLFSNEKLFF. The CDR3 DNA follows: TGCGCCAGCAGCCAAGGGGGTCTTTTTAGTAATGAAAAACTGTTTTTT.

The chain joins TRBV19 to TRBJ1-2, with TRBD1 as a possible D gene (6 bases). V was clipped by 3 bases and J by 2 bases, with 13 bases between them. CDR1 and CDR2 (germline): LNHDA, SQIVND (reference sequence). This CDR3 is built from 15 residues. The CDR3, as DNA: TGTGCCAGTAGTATGCGATACCAGGGGAACTATGGCTACACCTTC. It specifies CASSMRYQGNYGYTF.

The gene calls are TRBV5-4 and TRBJ2-3, with 15 bases that match TRBD2. This CDR3 contains 17 residues. Germline trimming cut 6 bases from V and 4 bases from J; bases unmatched to any gene: 9. Germline loops: CDR1 SGHNT, CDR2 YYREEE (reference sequence). In DNA, the CDR3 is TGTGCCAGCACCACCGGACTAGCGGGGGGGCGGGCAGATACGCAGTATTTT. This gives the protein CASTTGLAGGRADTQYF.